This T cell receptor (beta chain) was profiled in a study of blood T cells in healthy people across ages. Study-level findings and limits: The study could not conclusively compare naive and antigen-experienced cells, given its unsorted PBMCs.

PCR was performed a second time for 7 to 11 cycles using a sample-barcoded 5' primer and a J-beta primer mix. Each CDR3 protein is one row after TCRdb ran MiXCR on the 5' RACE reads. The sample has fewer than 800,000 distinct CDR3 sequences, about half seen once. A word on this clonotype: Its antigen is as yet unknown.

The V end lost 8 bases, the J end lost 4 bases, and 24 bases lay between the germline ends. Germline V gene lookup returns CDR1 MNHEY and CDR2 SMNVEV (reference sequence). This CDR3 region has 16 residues. This rearrangement joins TRBV27 to TRBJ2-7, with D maybe TRBD1 (5 bases). This sequence was found in a woman aged 60-70 years in good health. The sample was blood. The CDR3: CASPQGVQTDGYEQYF. CDR3 coding DNA: TGTGCCAGCCCCCAAGGAGTACAGACAGACGGGTACGAGCAGTACTTC.